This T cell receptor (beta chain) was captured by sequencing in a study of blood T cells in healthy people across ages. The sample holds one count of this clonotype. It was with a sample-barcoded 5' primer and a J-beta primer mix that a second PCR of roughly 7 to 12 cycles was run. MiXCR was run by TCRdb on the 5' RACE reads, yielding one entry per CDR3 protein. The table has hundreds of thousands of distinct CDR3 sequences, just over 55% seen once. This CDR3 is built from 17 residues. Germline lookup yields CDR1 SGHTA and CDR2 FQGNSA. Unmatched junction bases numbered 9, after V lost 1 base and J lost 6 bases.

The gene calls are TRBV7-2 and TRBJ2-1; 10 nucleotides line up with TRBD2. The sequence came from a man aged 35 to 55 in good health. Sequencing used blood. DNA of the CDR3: TGTGCCAGCAGCTTAGAACTAGCGGGACGCTTCGGCAATGAGCAGTTCTTC. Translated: CASSLELAGRFGNEQFF.